The source of this T cell receptor (beta chain) is a study of early T cells in non-severe SARS-CoV-2 infection. The overall study: Chains were not paired, and sequencing was done on bulk RNA from unsorted whole blood.

The sample holds one count of this clonotype. V lost 5 bases, J lost 1 base, and 8 bases lay in between. CDR3 length equals 13 residues. Germline V gene data show CDR1 as SEHNR and CDR2 as FQNEAQ (reference sequence). Attachment of unique molecular identifiers was made to individual cDNA molecules. Via MiXCR, TCRdb re-called the 5' RACE reads, giving one row per CDR3 protein. This table has around 9,000 distinct CDR3 sequences, 4% to 5.5% appearing once. The source material was whole blood. The rearrangement links TRBV7-9 to TRBJ1-1; D gene uncertain. This clonotype originated in an adult who was a healthcare worker with PCR-confirmed SARS-CoV-2 infection or an uninfected control (not recorded which). The CDR3 DNA reads TGTGCCAGCAGCCCCCCAAAGAACACTGAAGCTTTCTTT. Translating it yields CASSPPKNTEAFF.